These 26 T cell receptor beta chains were sequenced from one sample in a study of CD8 T cell repertoires and HIV-1 epitope variants. Here immunoSEQ multiplex PCR was the method, and the copy in TCRdb shows in-frame clones only, minus some. The sample lists thousands of clones, 50% to 80% occurring once. For these receptors, no antigen is known. The sequencing sample was made of cultured CD8+ T cells derived from PBMCs. Source of these receptors: a male donor with HIV.

The J gene is TRBJ1-1, the V gene TRBV30, with D possibly TRBD1 on 5 matching bases. Germline CDR1 GTSNPN, CDR2 SVGIG (reference sequence). Trimming stripped 6 bases from V and 5 bases from J, with 19 bases between. This CDR3 spans 14 amino acids. CDR3 in DNA: TGTGCCTGTTACCCTCGGGGGGAATGGACTGAAGCTTTCTTT. Its protein product is CACYPRGEWTEAFF. The variable domain in full, with the rest retrieved from reference TRBV30 and TRBJ1-1, is SQTIHQWPATLVQPVGSPLSLECTVEGTSNPNLYWYRQAAGRGLQLLFYSVGIGQISSEVPQNLSASRPQDRQFILSSKKLLLSDSGFYLCACYPRGEWTEAFFGQGTRLTVV.

The chain combines TRBV28 with TRBJ1-5; D remains unclear. V lost 7 bases to trimming and J lost 0 bases, with 10 bases between them. The CDR3 contains 14 residues. CDR1 and CDR2 from the germline V gene are MDHEN and SYDVKM. The CDR3 DNA is TGTGCCAGCAAGAATTCAGATAGCAATCAGCCCCAGCATTTT. Translating gives CASKNSDSNQPQHF. Drawing the rest from reference TRBV28 and TRBJ1-5, the complete variable domain is DVKVTQSSRYLVKRTGEKVFLECVQDMDHENMFWYRQDPGLGLRLIYFSYDVKMKEKGDIPEGYSVSREKKERFSLILESASTNQTSMYLCASKNSDSNQPQHFGDGTRLSIL.

The chain has TRBV9 and TRBJ2-5; TRBD1 might be the D (5 bases). The germline V and J ends were trimmed by 2 bases and 5 bases, with 16 bases remaining between them. There are 15 residues in the CDR3. Germline CDR1 and CDR2: SGDLS and YYNGEE. The CDR3 here is CASSVDRQGWETQYF. CDR3 bases: TGTGCCAGCAGCGTTGATCGGCAGGGATGGGAGACCCAGTACTTC.

The chain links TRBV5-6 to TRBJ2-7, with D perhaps TRBD2 (7 bases). Trimming shortened V by 3 bases and J by 8 bases, and 18 bases separated the two germline ends. Germline lookup yields CDR1 SGHDT and CDR2 YYEEEE. This CDR3 region has 14 residues. CDR3 loop: CASSSAGAVTKQYF. CDR3 sequence (DNA): TGTGCCAGCAGCTCCGCGGGGGCAGTAACCAAGCAGTACTTC.

This clone was counted between two and nine times. The chain uses TRBV2 and TRBJ2-7; possible D gene TRBD1, 6 bases. Germline loops: CDR1 SNHLY, CDR2 FYNNEI. The CDR3 length is 13 residues. Trimming pared 6 bases from V and 5 bases from J, leaving 14 bases between. CDR3 in amino acids: CASRGTPYNEQYF. The CDR3 region has the DNA TGTGCCAGCAGAGGGACACCCTATAACGAGCAGTACTTC.

V usage is TRBV19 and J usage is TRBJ1-5, with D possibly TRBD1 on 5 matching bases. Germline CDR1 reads LNHDA; CDR2 reads SQIVND (reference sequence). V was trimmed by 3 bases and J by 6 bases, leaving 9 bases between them. The CDR3 contains 13 residues. CDR3: CASSIGGIQPQHF. For the CDR3, the DNA is TGTGCCAGTAGTATCGGGGGGATTCAGCCCCAGCATTTT.

The gene calls are TRBV6-5 and TRBJ2-7; D is possibly TRBD1 (6 bases). Trimming took 0 bases from V and 3 from J, leaving 6 bases between them. CDR3 length: 13 amino acids. The V gene's germline CDR1 is MNHEY and CDR2 SVGAGI. CDR3 nucleotides: TGTGCCAGCAGTTACTCCAGGGGCTACGAGCAGTACTTC. Its protein product is CASSYSRGYEQYF.

This rearrangement joins TRBV7-3 to TRBJ2-5, with TRBD1 identical over 10 bases. From germline, CDR1 is SGHTA and CDR2 FQGTGA. The CDR3 totals 14 residues. Losses at the gene ends were 5 bases for V and 4 bases for J; bases not matched to a gene: 4. CDR3: CASSPGQGLETQYF. Here the CDR3 DNA reads TGTGCCAGCAGCCCGGGACAGGGGTTAGAGACCCAGTACTTC.

This CDR3 is CATSRDRLAGETQYF. The CDR3 DNA follows: TGTGCCACCAGCAGAGATAGGCTAGCGGGGGAGACCCAGTACTTC. This chain uses TRBV15 with TRBJ2-5, with TRBD2 matching 9 bases. The CDR3 contains 15 residues. Germline assignment: CDR1 LNHNV and CDR2 YYDKDF (reference sequence). The V and J ends lost 0 bases and 5 bases, in that order; junction bases with no gene match: 4.

This clone was seen only a few times. The chain combines TRBV7-9 with TRBJ2-2; 7 bases are shared with TRBD1. CDR3 size: 17 residues. Germline V lookup: CDR1 SEHNR, CDR2 FQNEAQ (reference sequence). V dropped 0 bases and J dropped 4; count of bases not matched to a gene: 8. The CDR3 bases are TGTGCCAGCAGCTTAGCGCATACGGGACAGTTCACCGGGGAGCTGTTTTTT. This encodes CASSLAHTGQFTGELFF.

V and J are TRBV7-9 and TRBJ2-7, with D possibly being TRBD1 (6 bases). Germline V gives CDR1 SEHNR, CDR2 FQNEAQ (reference sequence). The CDR3 is made up of 16 amino acids. V was cut by 0 bases and J by 2 bases, with 14 bases left in between. This chain's CDR3 is CASSLAKGDSPYEQYF. CDR3 nucleotide sequence: TGTGCCAGCAGCTTAGCGAAGGGGGATAGCCCCTACGAGCAGTACTTC.

The V and J genes are TRBV27 and TRBJ2-2; 13 nucleotides align to TRBD2. V shed 2 bases and J 6 bases; nucleotides not matched to a gene: 3. This CDR3 has 16 amino acids. Germline-derived CDR1 and CDR2 are MNHEY and SMNVEV (reference sequence). CDR3: CASSLALAGGPGELFF. The CDR3 region has the DNA TGTGCCAGCAGTTTAGCACTAGCGGGGGGGCCCGGGGAGCTGTTTTTT.

The table lists this clone with a count of one. The chain employs TRBV2 and TRBJ2-7, with a weak D call TRBD1 (5 bases). The V end was cut by 7 bases, the J end by 9 bases, with 19 bases between. Germline V CDR1 and CDR2: SNHLY, FYNNEI. This CDR3 has 13 residues. The CDR3 protein is CASTEREGDRQYF. The CDR3 DNA reads as TGTGCCAGCACCGAGAGAGAAGGGGATCGGCAGTACTTC.

The count of this clone is one. The chain has TRBV7-6 and TRBJ2-6; 7 bases are a match to TRBD1. V trimming: 5 bases; J trimming: 0 bases; junction bases outside the gene matches: 7. From germline, CDR1 is SGHVS and CDR2 FNYEAQ. CDR3 size: 17 residues. Here the CDR3 DNA reads TGTGCCAGCAGCCCCGGACAGGCAATCTCTGGGGCCAACGTCCTGACTTTC. This translates into CASSPGQAISGANVLTF.

The CDR3 sequence: CAISEAGQGVTDTQYF. The CDR3 DNA follows: TGTGCCATCAGTGAGGCGGGACAGGGAGTGACAGATACGCAGTATTTT. The rearrangement joins TRBV10-3 to TRBJ2-3, with 9 bases fitting TRBD1. Germline V CDR1 and CDR2: ENHRY, SYGVKD. V lost 2 bases to trimming and J lost 3 bases; unmatched junction nucleotides: 6. This CDR3 has 16 amino acids.

The chain is built from TRBV7-9 and TRBJ2-7; 7 nucleotides agree with TRBD1. V was pared by 5 bases and J by 0 bases, with 13 bases of the junction left unmatched. The CDR3 spans 17 residues. The germline CDR1 and CDR2 sequences are SEHNR and FQNEAQ (reference sequence). In nucleotides, the CDR3 is TGTGCCAGCAGCCCTCTTCAATCGACAGGGCACTCCTACGAGCAGTACTTC. It translates to CASSPLQSTGHSYEQYF.

The J gene is TRBJ2-7, the V gene TRBV6-5, with D hard to call. Trimming shortened V by 5 bases and J by 4 bases, and 6 bases separated the two germline ends. The CDR3 covers 11 residues. Looked up from germline, CDR1 is MNHEY and CDR2 is SVGAGI. The CDR3 DNA follows: TGTGCCAGCAGTGAGAGATACGAGCAGTACTTC. As protein: CASSERYEQYF.

The rearrangement uses TRBV29-1 and TRBJ2-7; TRBD1 agrees at 9 bases. Per the germline V gene, CDR1 is SQVTM and CDR2 is ANQGSEA. This CDR3 region has 17 residues. The V and J ends lost 1 base and 6 bases, in that order; junction bases with no gene match: 16. CDR3 bases: TGCAGCGTTGAAGCCTCCGGAACAGGGGGCAGCCCCATCGAGCAGTACTTC. The encoded protein is CSVEASGTGGSPIEQYF.

There are a few counts of this clone. The rearrangement links TRBV19 to TRBJ2-2, with D tentatively TRBD2 (6 bases). Germline V gene lookup returns CDR1 LNHDA and CDR2 SQIVND (reference sequence). V was cut by 5 bases and J by 4 bases, with 14 bases left in between. The CDR3 covers 15 residues. The CDR3 bases are TGTGCCAGTAGTTTGTGGGAGGTTAGCACCGGGGAGCTGTTTTTT. This codes for CASSLWEVSTGELFF.

This clone was recorded a few times. The V and J genes are TRBV6-5 and TRBJ2-6; 8 bases align to TRBD1. Germline-derived CDR1 and CDR2 are MNHEY and SVGAGI. The CDR3 spans 16 residues. V lost 2 bases, J lost 0 bases, and 0 bases stayed unmatched. CDR3 sequence reads: CASSYTGGSGANVLTF. CDR3 nucleotide sequence: TGTGCCAGCAGTTACACAGGGGGCTCTGGGGCCAACGTCCTGACTTTC.

This clone was observed a few times. The rearrangement uses TRBV11-3 and TRBJ2-3; a weak D match, TRBD2 (5 bases). V lost 5 bases to trimming and J lost 5 bases, with 17 bases between them. The germline V gene has CDR1 SGHNT and CDR2 YENEEA. The CDR3 is 15 residues long. For the CDR3, the DNA is TGTGCCAGCAGCCGAAGAGAGGGAGTGGGAGATACGCAGTATTTT. Encoded protein: CASSRREGVGDTQYF. Using reference TRBV11-3 and TRBJ2-3 for the parts outside the CDR3, the full variable domain is EAGVVQSPRYKIIEKKQPVAFWCNPISGHNTLYWYLQNLGQGPELLIRYENEEAVDDSQLPKDRFSAERLKGVDSTLKIQPAELGDSAVYLCASSRREGVGDTQYFGPGTRLTVL.

This chain uses TRBV27 with TRBJ2-1; D gene uncertain. Germline V gene sequence: CDR1 MNHEY, CDR2 SMNVEV (reference sequence). The CDR3 spans 15 residues. The ends were cut back, 2 bases at V and 9 bases at J, with 17 bases in the middle. Here the CDR3 reads CASSLLFTDSSEQFF. The CDR3 nucleotides read TGTGCCAGCAGTTTACTCTTTACCGACTCCAGTGAGCAGTTCTTC.

This clone has a single count. V is TRBV29-1 and J is TRBJ2-3, with 10 bases identical to TRBD2. The CDR3 is 16 amino acids. The germline V gene encodes CDR1 SQVTM and CDR2 ANQGSEA. Losses at the gene ends were 4 bases for V and 10 bases for J; bases not matched to a gene: 17. The CDR3 DNA reads as TGCAGCGTTGTTCACCCTAGCGGGAGAAGGGTCTGGTCGCAGTATTTT. This sequence encodes CSVVHPSGRRVWSQYF.

The genes are TRBV19 and TRBJ2-4; TRBD1 matches 7 bases. This CDR3 has 15 amino acids. CDR1 and CDR2 (germline): LNHDA, SQIVND (reference sequence). V shed 2 bases and J 9 bases; nucleotides not matched to a gene: 10. CDR3 coding DNA: TGTGCCAGTAGTATAAGCGACAGGGCGTTGGGCATTCAGTACTTC. Translating it yields CASSISDRALGIQYF.

The chain carries TRBV2 and TRBJ2-7; 7 bases line up with TRBD2. The germline V gene encodes CDR1 SNHLY and CDR2 FYNNEI. The CDR3 loop spans 14 amino acids. J lost 7 bases, V lost 8 bases, and 14 bases had no gene match. This CDR3 is CASQHGAGLGEQYF. The CDR3 nucleotides are TGTGCCAGCCAGCACGGAGCGGGGCTTGGGGAGCAGTACTTC.

V gene TRBV9 combines with J gene TRBJ1-4; D is undetermined. Germline V CDR1 and CDR2: SGDLS, YYNGEE. The CDR3 is made up of 12 amino acids. Between the trimmed V and J ends, which lost 0 bases and 10 bases, there was a span of 7 bases. In nucleotides, the CDR3 is TGTGCCAGCAGCGTAGGGGAGGGAAAACTGTTTTTT. It yields the protein CASSVGEGKLFF.